These T cell receptor beta chains were read from a single sample in a study of cytomegalovirus exposure and HLA in healthy donors. Some clones are missing from TCRdb's copy, which holds only in-frame ones; the method was immunoSEQ multiplex PCR. This repertoire shows around 110,000 clones, 75% found once; its top ten account for 1.6%. Sequenced input: PBMCs. These TCRs come from a woman between 18 and 30 years old in good health and CMV-seronegative. Both conserved end residues are part of each CDR3. Fields, in order: clone size, J gene, D gene, V gene, CDR3 protein, CDR3 DNA. D genes are given only for firm matches. The size of a clone is reported for some rows only, either as once, few or many, or as a class for expanded clones.

.	TRBJ2-7	TRBD1	TRBV7-9	CASSLGLGQKDYEQYF	TGTGCCAGCAGCTTAGGCCTGGGACAGAAAGATTACGAGCAGTACTTC
.	TRBJ1-5	.	TRBV5-4	CASTKPRVGNQPQHF	TGTGCCAGCACCAAACCCAGGGTAGGCAATCAGCCCCAGCATTTT
once	TRBJ2-7	.	TRBV4-1	CASSQVQASYEQYF	TGCGCCAGCAGCCAAGTACAGGCCTCCTACGAGCAGTACTTC
few	TRBJ1-2	TRBD1	TRBV30	CAWSWDRGRRGYTF	TGTGCCTGGAGTTGGGACAGGGGGCGAAGAGGCTACACCTTC
.	TRBJ1-6	TRBD1	TRBV30	CAWSVGATGGSPLHF	TGTGCCTGGAGTGTAGGGGCGACAGGGGGTTCACCCCTCCACTTT
.	TRBJ2-7	.	TRBV6-1	CASSASPASYEQYF	TGTGCCAGCAGTGCGAGCCCAGCGTCCTACGAGCAGTACTTC
.	TRBJ1-5	.	TRBV15	CATSIGNQPQHF	TGTGCCACCAGCATCGGCAATCAGCCCCAGCATTTT
.	TRBJ1-2	.	TRBV7-6	CASSTRTEGDGYTF	TGTGCCAGCAGCACCCGGACAGAGGGGGATGGCTACACCTTC
.	TRBJ2-7	TRBD1	TRBV27	CASSSRTGGSYEQYF	TGTGCCAGCAGTTCTCGGACAGGGGGCTCCTACGAGCAGTACTTC
few	TRBJ2-7	TRBD1	TRBV19	CASSIVGTGLDEQYF	TGTGCCAGTAGTATAGTTGGGACAGGGTTGGATGAGCAGTACTTC
.	TRBJ2-2	.	TRBV6-5	CASSYTVDSTGELFF	TGTGCCAGCAGTTACACAGTCGATTCCACCGGGGAGCTGTTTTTT
.	TRBJ2-1	.	TRBV7-3	CASSLIAQGHLYNEQFF	TGTGCCAGCAGCTTAATCGCCCAGGGGCACCTCTACAATGAGCAGTTCTTC
.	TRBJ1-2	.	TRBV5-4	CASSRGTEGDYGYTF	TGTGCCAGCAGCCGAGGAACAGAAGGGGACTATGGCTACACCTTC
.	TRBJ2-5	TRBD1	TRBV28	CASSLGPQGEDQETQYF	TGTGCCAGCAGTTTAGGTCCCCAGGGGGAAGACCAAGAGACCCAGTACTTC
.	TRBJ2-3	TRBD2	TRBV7-9	CASSSTGGADTQYF	TGTGCCAGCAGCTCGACGGGGGGGGCGGACACGCAGTATTTT
.	TRBJ1-4	TRBD1	TRBV5-1	CASCQGQFNEKLFF	TGCGCCAGCTGCCAGGGACAGTTTAATGAAAAACTGTTTTTT
.	TRBJ2-1	.	TRBV7-3	CASSLGTSRGNEQFF	TGTGCCAGCAGCTTGGGGACAAGCAGGGGCAATGAGCAGTTCTTC
.	TRBJ2-3	.	TRBV6-6	CASQERAYTDTQYF	TGTGCCAGCCAAGAGCGGGCTTACACAGATACGCAGTATTTT
.	TRBJ1-5	TRBD1	TRBV19	CATHSGQGIGANQPQHF	TGTGCCACTCATTCGGGACAGGGTATAGGGGCGAATCAGCCCCAGCATTTT
.	TRBJ2-7	.	TRBV5-1	CASSLDSNGEQYF	TGCGCCAGCAGCTTGGACTCCAACGGCGAGCAGTACTTC
few	TRBJ1-1	.	TRBV5-1	CASSLSQYAEAFF	TGCGCCAGCAGCTTGTCTCAGTACGCCGAAGCTTTCTTT
.	TRBJ2-7	TRBD1	TRBV5-6	CASSPGTGENYEQYF	TGTGCCAGCAGCCCCGGGACAGGGGAAAACTACGAGCAGTACTTC
few	TRBJ1-1	TRBD1	TRBV6-4	CASSRTGNTEAFF	TGTGCCAGCAGCAGGACAGGGAACACTGAAGCTTTCTTT
few	TRBJ2-5	.	TRBV7-6	CASSLGAWSPDQYF	TGTGCCAGCAGCTTAGGGGCCTGGTCCCCGGATCAGTACTTC
.	TRBJ2-5	TRBD1	TRBV29-1	CSVAGRGRETQYF	TGCAGCGTTGCGGGCAGGGGGCGAGAGACCCAGTACTTC
few	TRBJ1-1	TRBD1	TRBV6-5	CASSQTGTGNTEAFF	TGTGCCAGCAGTCAAACTGGGACAGGGAACACTGAAGCTTTCTTT
.	TRBJ2-2	TRBD2	TRBV11-2	CASSLRLAGNGELFF	TGTGCCAGCAGCTTAAGACTAGCGGGGAACGGGGAGCTGTTTTTT
.	TRBJ2-5	.	TRBV5-6	CASSLVRGRETQYF	TGTGCCAGCAGCTTGGTCAGAGGGCGGGAGACCCAGTACTTC
.	TRBJ1-5	.	TRBV19	CASTARAGDLGNQPQHF	TGTGCCAGTACCGCGAGGGCGGGGGACCTTGGGAATCAGCCCCAGCATTTT
.	TRBJ1-4	.	TRBV2	CASSETEVNEKLFF	TGTGCCAGCAGTGAGACAGAAGTTAATGAAAAACTGTTTTTT
.	TRBJ1-6	.	TRBV7-6	CASSPAYYNSPLHF	TGTGCCAGCAGCCCCGCCTACTATAATTCACCCCTCCACTTT
.	TRBJ2-5	TRBD1	TRBV29-1	CSVLYRGETQYF	TGCAGCGTCCTTTACAGGGGGGAGACCCAGTACTTC
few	TRBJ1-4	TRBD1	TRBV6-1	CASSDNTGVGKLFF	TGTGCCAGCAGTGACAATACAGGGGTTGGAAAACTGTTTTTT
.	TRBJ1-1	.	TRBV20-1	CRVAGLSEAFF	TGCAGGGTCGCGGGGCTCTCTGAAGCTTTCTTT
.	TRBJ2-7	TRBD2	TRBV5-1	CASSPGGTSGAYEQYF	TGCGCCAGCAGCCCTGGCGGGACTAGCGGGGCCTACGAGCAGTACTTC
.	TRBJ1-6	TRBD1	TRBV5-4	CASSLAGGEVSPLHF	TGTGCCAGCAGCTTGGCAGGGGGCGAGGTTTCACCCCTCCACTTT
.	TRBJ1-1	.	TRBV28	CASSFSYTEAFF	TGTGCCAGCAGTTTTTCGTACACTGAAGCTTTCTTT
.	TRBJ1-6	.	TRBV6-1	CASSVPPQGSLNSPLHF	TGTGCCAGCAGTGTCCCCCCACAGGGCAGCCTTAATTCACCCCTCCACTTT
.	TRBJ1-1	TRBD1	TRBV9	CASSVDPGGVRVEAFF	TGTGCCAGCAGCGTAGACCCAGGGGGCGTAAGGGTTGAAGCTTTCTTT
.	TRBJ1-2	TRBD1	TRBV6-4	CASSEDRANYGYTF	TGTGCCAGCAGCGAGGACAGGGCAAACTATGGCTACACCTTC
.	TRBJ2-1	.	TRBV6-1	CASSERGYEQFF	TGTGCCAGCAGTGAAAGGGGCTATGAGCAGTTCTTC
many	TRBJ1-6	.	TRBV7-9	CASSATNRAPLHF	TGTGCCAGCAGCGCGACGAACAGGGCCCCCCTCCACTTT
.	TRBJ1-5	.	TRBV7-2	CASSLDADQPQHF	TGTGCCAGCAGCTTGGATGCGGATCAGCCCCAGCATTTT
.	TRBJ1-2	.	TRBV5-6	CASSLPQYGYTF	TGTGCCAGCAGCTTGCCACAATATGGCTACACCTTC
.	TRBJ1-2	TRBD1	TRBV19	CASSLTGGNYGYTF	TGTGCCAGTAGCTTGACAGGGGGAAACTATGGCTACACCTTC
.	TRBJ2-3	.	TRBV15	CATSRDLLDTQYF	TGTGCCACCAGCAGAGATCTTCTAGATACGCAGTATTTT
.	TRBJ1-5	.	TRBV30	CAWSVATDQPQHF	TGTGCCTGGAGCGTCGCCACAGATCAGCCCCAGCATTTT